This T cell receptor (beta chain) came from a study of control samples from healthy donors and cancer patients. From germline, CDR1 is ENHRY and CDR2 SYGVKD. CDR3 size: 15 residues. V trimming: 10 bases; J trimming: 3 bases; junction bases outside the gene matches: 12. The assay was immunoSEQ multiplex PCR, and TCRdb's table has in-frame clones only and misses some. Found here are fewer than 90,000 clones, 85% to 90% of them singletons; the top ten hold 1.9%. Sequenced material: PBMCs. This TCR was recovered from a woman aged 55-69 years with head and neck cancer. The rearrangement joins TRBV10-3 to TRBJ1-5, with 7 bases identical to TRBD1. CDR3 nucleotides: TGTGCCACCCGTTTTGGACAGGCCGACAATCAGCCCCAGCATTTT. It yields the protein CATRFGQADNQPQHF.